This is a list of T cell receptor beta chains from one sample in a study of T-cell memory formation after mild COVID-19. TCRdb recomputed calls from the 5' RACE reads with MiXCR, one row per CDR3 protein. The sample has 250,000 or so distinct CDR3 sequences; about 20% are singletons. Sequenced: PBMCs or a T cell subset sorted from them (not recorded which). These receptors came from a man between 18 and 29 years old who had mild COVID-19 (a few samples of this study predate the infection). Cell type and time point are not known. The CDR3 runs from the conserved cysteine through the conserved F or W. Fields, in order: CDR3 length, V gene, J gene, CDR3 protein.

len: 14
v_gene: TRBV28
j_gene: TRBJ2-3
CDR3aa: CASSSPRGTDTQYF

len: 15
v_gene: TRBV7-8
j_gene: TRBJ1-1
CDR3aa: CASSSLGSPATEAFF

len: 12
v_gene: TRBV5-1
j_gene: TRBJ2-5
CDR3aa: CASSWASETQYF

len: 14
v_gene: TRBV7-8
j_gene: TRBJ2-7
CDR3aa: CASSLGLGLYEQYF

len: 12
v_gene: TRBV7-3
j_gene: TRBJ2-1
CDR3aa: CASSFLGGEQFF

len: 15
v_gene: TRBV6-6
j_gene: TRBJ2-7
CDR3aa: CASSYNGGQVREQYF

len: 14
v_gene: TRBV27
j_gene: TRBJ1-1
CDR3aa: CASRESGDGTEAFF

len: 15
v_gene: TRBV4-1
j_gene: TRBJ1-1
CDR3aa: CASSQTTGANTEAFF

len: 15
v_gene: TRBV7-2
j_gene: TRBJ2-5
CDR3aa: CASSLVDRVQETQYF

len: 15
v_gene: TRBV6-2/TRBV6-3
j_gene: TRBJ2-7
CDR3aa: CASSSWDSGFYEQYF

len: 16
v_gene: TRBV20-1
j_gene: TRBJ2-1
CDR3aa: CSASAELAGPYNEQFF

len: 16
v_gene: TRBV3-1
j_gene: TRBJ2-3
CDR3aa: CASSRADRGRKDTQYF

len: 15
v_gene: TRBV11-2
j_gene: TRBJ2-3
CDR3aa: CASSLAPGYTDTQYF

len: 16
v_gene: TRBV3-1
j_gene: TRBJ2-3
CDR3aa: CASSPPPTRGTDTQYF

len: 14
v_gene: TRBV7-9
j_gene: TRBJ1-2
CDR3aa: CASSLVAGGYGYTF

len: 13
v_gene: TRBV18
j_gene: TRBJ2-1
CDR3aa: CASSPPGGSEQFF

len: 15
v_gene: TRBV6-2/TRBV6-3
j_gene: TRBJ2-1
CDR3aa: CASSYRADIDNEQFF

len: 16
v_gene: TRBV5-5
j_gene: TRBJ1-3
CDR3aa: CASSLSPVYSGNTIYF

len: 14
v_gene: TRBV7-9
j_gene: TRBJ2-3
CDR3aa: CASSPGLLTDTQYF

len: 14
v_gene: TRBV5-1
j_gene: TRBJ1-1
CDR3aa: CASSSYRIDTEAFF

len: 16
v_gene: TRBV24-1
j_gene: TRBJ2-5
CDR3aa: CATSDLGTQGLETQYF

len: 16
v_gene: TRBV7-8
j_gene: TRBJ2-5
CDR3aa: CASSPRDWGIQETQYF

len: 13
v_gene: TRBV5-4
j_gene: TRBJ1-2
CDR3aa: CASSLGTESGYTF

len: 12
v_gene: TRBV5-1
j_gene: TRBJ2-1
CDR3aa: CASSAKRGEQFF

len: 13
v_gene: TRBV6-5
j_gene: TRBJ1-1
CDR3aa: CASSGNLQGRAFF

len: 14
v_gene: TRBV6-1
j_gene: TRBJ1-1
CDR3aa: CASSDQGGKTEAFF

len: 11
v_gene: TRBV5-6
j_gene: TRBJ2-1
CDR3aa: CASSLLGGQFF

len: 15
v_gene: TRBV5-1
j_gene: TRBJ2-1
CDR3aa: CASSLSPGDGNEQFF

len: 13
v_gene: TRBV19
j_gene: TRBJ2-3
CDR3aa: CASIGGRADTQYF

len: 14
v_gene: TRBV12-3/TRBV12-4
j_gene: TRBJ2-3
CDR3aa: CASSRDGSTDTQYF

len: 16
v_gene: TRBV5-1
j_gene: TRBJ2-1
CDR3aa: CASSPGSGQGAKEQFF

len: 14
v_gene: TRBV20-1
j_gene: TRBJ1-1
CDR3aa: CTPLGSNMNTEAFF

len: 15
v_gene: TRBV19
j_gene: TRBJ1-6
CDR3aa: CASSNPGTGNSPLHF

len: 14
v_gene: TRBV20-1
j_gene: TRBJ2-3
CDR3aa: CSARVPGITDTQYF

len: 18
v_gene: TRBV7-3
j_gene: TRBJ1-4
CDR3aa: CASSPPRRGVVSNEKLFF

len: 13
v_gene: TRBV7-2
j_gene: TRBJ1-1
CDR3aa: CASSLNKGDRAFF

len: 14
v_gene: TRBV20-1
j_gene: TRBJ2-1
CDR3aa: CSARQGARDNEQFF

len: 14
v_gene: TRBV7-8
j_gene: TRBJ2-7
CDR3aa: CASSFDRPSYEQYF

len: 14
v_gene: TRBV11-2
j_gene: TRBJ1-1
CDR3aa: CASTPGGVYTEAFF

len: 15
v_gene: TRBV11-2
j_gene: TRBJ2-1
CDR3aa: CASSLPQGSYNEQFF

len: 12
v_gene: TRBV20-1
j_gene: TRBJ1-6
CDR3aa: CSARQGISPLHF

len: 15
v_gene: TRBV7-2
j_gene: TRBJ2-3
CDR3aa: CASSPVGLAGDTQYF

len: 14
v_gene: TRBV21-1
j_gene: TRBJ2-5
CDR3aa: CASSNDREKETQYF

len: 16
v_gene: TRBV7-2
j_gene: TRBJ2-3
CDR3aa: CASSLSGGDWTDTQYF

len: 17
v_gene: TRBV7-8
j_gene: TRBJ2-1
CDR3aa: CASSFLGGGSSYNEQFF